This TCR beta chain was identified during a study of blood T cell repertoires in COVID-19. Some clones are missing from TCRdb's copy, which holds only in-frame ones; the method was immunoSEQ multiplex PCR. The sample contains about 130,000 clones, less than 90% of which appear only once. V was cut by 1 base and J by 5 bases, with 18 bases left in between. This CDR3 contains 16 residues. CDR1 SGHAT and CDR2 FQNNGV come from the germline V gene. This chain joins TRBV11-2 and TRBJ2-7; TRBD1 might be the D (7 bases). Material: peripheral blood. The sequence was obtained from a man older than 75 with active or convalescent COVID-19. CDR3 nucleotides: TGTGCCAGCAGCTTAGTGAGCTGGCAGGGGGGCCACGAGCAGTACTTC. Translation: CASSLVSWQGGHEQYF.